The clone carrying this T cell receptor beta chain was detected only a few times. What it binds is not known. The PCR contained 60 Vbeta and 13 Jbeta primers. This table comes from immunoSEQ multiplex PCR, and its TCRdb copy is limited to in-frame clones, with some not included. The sample lists roughly 150,000 clones, roughly 85% seen once, with over 2% in the top ten. CDR1 and CDR2 from the germline V gene are SGHRS and YFSETQ. The CDR3 is made up of 17 amino acids. With 4 bases clipped from V and 1 base from J, the junction kept 6 bases outside the gene matches. The data belong to a study of cytomegalovirus exposure and HLA in healthy donors. Overall study context: Earlier findings included more than 95 million unique TCR beta sequences obtained from 150 million to 200 million T cells.

Study-wide results and caveats: In a later analysis, compared with equally common non-associated chains, HLA-associated beta chains were more expanded. The authors confirmed in vitro that a few CMV-associated chains were specific for CMV antigens. In an earlier analysis, in 620 or so donors, most V segments appeared productive either ~87% or ~30% of the time.

Sample: PBMCs. The sequence was obtained from a man in his thirties or forties in good health and CMV-seropositive. The chain combines TRBV5-1 with TRBJ2-2; 11 nucleotides agree with TRBD2. The CDR3 spells CASSTLSGRVNTGELFF. Here the CDR3 DNA reads TGCGCCAGCAGCACCCTTAGCGGGAGGGTGAACACCGGGGAGCTGTTTTTT.